The 2 T cell receptor beta chains presented below share a single source sample, sequenced in a study of blood T cell repertoires in COVID-19. Sequencing was performed with immunoSEQ multiplex PCR; in TCRdb, only in-frame clones are kept and a portion is missing. Of around 80,000 clones in the sample, 80% are singletons; the top ten hold around 4.8%. Sequencing was done on a sample of peripheral blood. These TCRs come from a woman between 65 and 79 years old with acute or convalescent COVID-19.

V is TRBV4-1 and J is TRBJ1-3; TRBD1 agrees at 11 bases. Germline assignment: CDR1 MGHRA and CDR2 YSYEKL. This CDR3 spans 16 amino acids. The trim removed 4 bases at V and 4 bases at J, leaving 6 bases unmatched. In DNA form, the CDR3 reads TGCGCCAGCAGCCCAAGGACAGGGGGCAACGGAAACACCATATATTTT. It yields the protein CASSPRTGGNGNTIYF.

The rearrangement uses TRBV10-3 and TRBJ2-7, with D possibly matching TRBD1 (5 bases). V was shortened by 5 bases and J by 2 bases, with 10 bases between the two germline ends. Germline V gene data show CDR1 as ENHRY and CDR2 as SYGVKD. The CDR3 has 13 residues. CDR3 in DNA: TGTGCCATCAGTTCAGGGCCCCCCTACGAGCAGTACTTC. It encodes CAISSGPPYEQYF.